These T cell receptor beta chains were read from a single sample in a study of cytomegalovirus exposure and HLA in healthy donors. Clones were read by immunoSEQ multiplex PCR, and TCRdb kept only the in-frame ones, dropping some. Of about 160,000 clones in the sample, 60% to 80% were seen once. Sequencing input: PBMCs. These TCRs come from a man aged 45-65 years in good health and CMV-seropositive. The CDR3 runs from the conserved cysteine through the conserved F or W. The D gene is left open where the match is weak. Not all rows give a size; the values are once, few, many and, for expanded clones, a class.

D gene	V gene	J gene	clone size	CDR3 DNA	CDR3 protein
.	TRBV6-5	TRBJ1-6	few	TGTGCCAGCAGGCCTCAGGGGTCCTATAATTCACCCCTCCACTTT	CASRPQGSYNSPLHF
TRBD1	TRBV2	TRBJ1-2	.	TGTGCCATCACAGGGGGGGCTGGTGGCTACACCTTC	CAITGGAGGYTF
.	TRBV19	TRBJ2-2	.	TGTGCCAGTAGTATCGGGACTGTGGGGGAGCTGTTTTTT	CASSIGTVGELFF
TRBD2	TRBV5-1	TRBJ2-7	.	TGCGCCAGCAGCCCACGTACTAGCGGGTACGAGCAGTACTTC	CASSPRTSGYEQYF
TRBD1	TRBV7-8	TRBJ1-2	.	TGTGCCAGCAGCGACAGGGTTGACTATGGCTACACCTTC	CASSDRVDYGYTF
.	TRBV7-3	TRBJ2-1	once	TGTGCCAGCAGCTCTTTTAACAATGAGCAGTTCTTC	CASSSFNNEQFF
TRBD1	TRBV23-1	TRBJ2-7	.	TGCGCCAGCGGTTTGTTGGGGACAGGGTCCTACGAGCAGTACTTC	CASGLLGTGSYEQYF
.	TRBV4-2	TRBJ1-2	.	TGTGCCAGCAGCCAAGGGAGAGTAAACTATGGCTACACCTTC	CASSQGRVNYGYTF
TRBD1	TRBV18	TRBJ2-7	few	TGTGCCAGCACGACAGGGGCCTACGAGCAGTACTTC	CASTTGAYEQYF
.	TRBV2	TRBJ1-2	few	TGTGCCAGCAGTGAAATCGGCGGGCCAAACTATGGCTACACCTTC	CASSEIGGPNYGYTF
TRBD1	TRBV13	TRBJ2-7	.	TGTGCCAGCAGCGTCGACAGGGTCTACGAGCAGTACTTC	CASSVDRVYEQYF
TRBD1	TRBV5-4	TRBJ1-5	.	TGTGCCAGCAGTTTAGACAGGGGGCTTGGTCAGCCCCAGCATTTT	CASSLDRGLGQPQHF
.	TRBV12-1	TRBJ2-2	once	TGTGCCAGCAGCCTCACAAAGCCGGGGACCGGGGAGCTGTTTTTT	CASSLTKPGTGELFF
.	TRBV11-2	TRBJ1-3	.	TGTGCCAGCAGCCCAAGAGCTGGAAACACCATATATTTT	CASSPRAGNTIYF
.	TRBV7-2	TRBJ1-1	.	TGTGCCAGCAGCTTAGTTTCTGGCCAGAACACTGAAGCTTTCTTT	CASSLVSGQNTEAFF
.	TRBV19	TRBJ1-5	once	TGTGCCAGTAGTTACAGCTATAGCAATCAGCCCCAGCATTTT	CASSYSYSNQPQHF
.	TRBV29-1	TRBJ1-1	.	TGCAGCGTTGACAGGGGCACTGAAGCTTTCTTT	CSVDRGTEAFF
TRBD2	TRBV5-4	TRBJ2-1	few	TGTGCCAGCAGCCCCCGTGTGAAGCGGGGGGAAGAGCAGTTCTTC	CASSPRVKRGEEQFF
TRBD2	TRBV2	TRBJ2-1	.	TGTGCCAGCAGTGAAGGGGAACTAGCGGGGTACAATGAGCAGTTCTTC	CASSEGELAGYNEQFF
.	TRBV30	TRBJ2-3	.	TGTGCCTGGAGTGTAGCGCGTGTTCCCAAGAAGGCAGATACGCAGTATTTT	CAWSVARVPKKADTQYF
.	TRBV27	TRBJ2-2	.	TGTGCCAGCAGTTTGACAGTAAAGATCGCCGGGGAGCTGTTTTTT	CASSLTVKIAGELFF
.	TRBV5-1	TRBJ2-1	.	TGCGCCAGCAGCTTGCAGGGAAGCTCCTACAATGAGCAGTTCTTC	CASSLQGSSYNEQFF
.	TRBV4-3	TRBJ1-3	once	TGCGCCAGCAGCCAAGAACCGAGGAGTGACTCTGGAAACACCATATATTTT	CASSQEPRSDSGNTIYF
.	TRBV4-1	TRBJ1-2	.	TGCGCCAGCAGCCAATTCGGTAGGGAGATTGCCTATGGCTACACCTTC	CASSQFGREIAYGYTF